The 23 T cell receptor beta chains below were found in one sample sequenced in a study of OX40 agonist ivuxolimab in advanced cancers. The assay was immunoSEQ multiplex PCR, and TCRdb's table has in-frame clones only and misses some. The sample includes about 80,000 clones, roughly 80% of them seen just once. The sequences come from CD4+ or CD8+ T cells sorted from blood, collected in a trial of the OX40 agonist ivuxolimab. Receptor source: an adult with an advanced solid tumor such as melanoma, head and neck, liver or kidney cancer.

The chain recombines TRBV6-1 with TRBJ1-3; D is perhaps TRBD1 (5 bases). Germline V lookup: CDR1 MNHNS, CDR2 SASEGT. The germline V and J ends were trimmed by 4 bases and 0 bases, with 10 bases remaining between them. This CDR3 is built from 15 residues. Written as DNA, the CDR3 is TGTGCCAGCAGTGTTACCGACAGCTCTGGAAACACCATATATTTT. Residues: CASSVTDSSGNTIYF.

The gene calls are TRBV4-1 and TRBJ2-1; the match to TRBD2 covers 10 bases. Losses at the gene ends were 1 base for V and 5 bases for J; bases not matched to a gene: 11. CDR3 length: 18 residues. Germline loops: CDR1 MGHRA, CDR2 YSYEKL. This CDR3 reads CASSQVASGGAWNNEQFF. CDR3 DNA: TGCGCCAGCAGCCAAGTAGCCAGCGGGGGGGCCTGGAACAATGAGCAGTTCTTC.

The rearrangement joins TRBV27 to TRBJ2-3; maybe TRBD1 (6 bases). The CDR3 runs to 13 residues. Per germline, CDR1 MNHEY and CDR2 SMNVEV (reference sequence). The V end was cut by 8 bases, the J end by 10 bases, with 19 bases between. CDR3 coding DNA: TGTGCCAGCGCCTCCCTGGGGTCAGGGGCGCAGTATTTT. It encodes CASASLGSGAQYF.

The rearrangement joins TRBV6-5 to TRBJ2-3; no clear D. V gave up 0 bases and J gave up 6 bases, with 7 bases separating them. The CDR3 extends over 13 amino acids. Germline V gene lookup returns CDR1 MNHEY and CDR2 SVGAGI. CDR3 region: CASSYSTGDTQYF. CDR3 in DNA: TGTGCCAGCAGTTACTCGACCGGGGATACGCAGTATTTT.

The DNA of the CDR3 is TGTGCCAGCAGCTTCGATGGGCAGTGGGATCAGCCCCAGCATTTT. This sequence encodes CASSFDGQWDQPQHF. This chain links TRBV7-9 with TRBJ1-5; D remains ambiguous. There are 15 residues in the CDR3. V was clipped by 3 bases and J by 5 bases, with 14 bases between them. Germline lookup yields CDR1 SEHNR and CDR2 FQNEAQ (reference sequence).

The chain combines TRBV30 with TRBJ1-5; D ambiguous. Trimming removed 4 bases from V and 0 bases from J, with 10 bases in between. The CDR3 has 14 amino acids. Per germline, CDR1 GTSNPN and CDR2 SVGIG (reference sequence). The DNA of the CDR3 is TGTGCCTGGACTCAAGGGAATAGCAATCAGCCCCAGCATTTT. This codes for CAWTQGNSNQPQHF.

The CDR3 coding sequence is TGTGCCAGCAGTTTACAGGGAAATCCTGAAGCTTTCTTT. Encoded protein: CASSLQGNPEAFF. The chain employs TRBV27 and TRBJ1-1; D may be TRBD1 (5 bases). Germline values: CDR1 MNHEY, CDR2 SMNVEV (reference sequence). The V end was cut by 2 bases, the J end by 6 bases, with 10 bases between. This CDR3 spans 13 amino acids.

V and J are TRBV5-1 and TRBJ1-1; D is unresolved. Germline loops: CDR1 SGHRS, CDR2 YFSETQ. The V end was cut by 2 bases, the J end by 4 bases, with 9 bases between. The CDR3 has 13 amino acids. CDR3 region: CASSFPHSTEAFF. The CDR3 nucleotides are TGCGCCAGCAGCTTCCCCCATAGCACTGAAGCTTTCTTT.

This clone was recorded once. Here the CDR3 DNA reads TGTGCCATCAAAGGGGGCGAATCACCCCTCCACTTT. Encoded protein: CAIKGGESPLHF. The chain couples TRBV10-3 to TRBJ1-6, with TRBD1 identical over 7 bases. V lost 7 bases, J lost 10 bases, and 4 bases stayed unmatched. Germline CDR1 and CDR2: ENHRY and SYGVKD. CDR3 size: 12 residues.

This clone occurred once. CDR3 coding DNA: TGCAGCGTAACTTGGGGGACTGGGAATGAGCAGTTCTTC. Residues: CSVTWGTGNEQFF. V usage is TRBV29-1 and J usage is TRBJ2-1; tentatively, D is TRBD2 (6 bases). Germline loops: CDR1 SQVTM, CDR2 ANQGSEA. The CDR3 runs to 13 residues. V was shortened by 6 bases and J by 7 bases, with 16 bases between the two germline ends.

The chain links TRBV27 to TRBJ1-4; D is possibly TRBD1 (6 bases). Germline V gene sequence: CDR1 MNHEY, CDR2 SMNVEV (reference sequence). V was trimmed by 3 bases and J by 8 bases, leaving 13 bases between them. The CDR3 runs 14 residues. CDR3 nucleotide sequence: TGTGCCAGCAGTTTTCCGGGGGCGGGAGAAAAACTGTTTTTT. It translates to CASSFPGAGEKLFF.

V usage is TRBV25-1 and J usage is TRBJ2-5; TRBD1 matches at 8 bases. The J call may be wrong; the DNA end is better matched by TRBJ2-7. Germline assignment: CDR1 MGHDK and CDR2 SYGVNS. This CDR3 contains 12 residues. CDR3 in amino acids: CATLTGVYEQYF. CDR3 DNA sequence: TGTGCCACCTTGACAGGGGTCTACGAGCAGTACTTC.

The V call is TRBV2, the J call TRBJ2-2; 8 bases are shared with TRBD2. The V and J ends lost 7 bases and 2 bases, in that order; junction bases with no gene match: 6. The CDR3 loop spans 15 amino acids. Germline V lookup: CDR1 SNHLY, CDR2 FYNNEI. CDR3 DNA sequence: TGTGCCAGCAACCCAGCGGGGGTAAACACCGGGGAGCTGTTTTTT. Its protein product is CASNPAGVNTGELFF.

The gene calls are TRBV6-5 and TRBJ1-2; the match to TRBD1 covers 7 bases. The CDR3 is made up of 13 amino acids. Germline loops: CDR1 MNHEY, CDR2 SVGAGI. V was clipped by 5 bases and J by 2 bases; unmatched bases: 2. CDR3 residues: CASSPQGNYGYTF. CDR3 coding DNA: TGTGCCAGCAGTCCACAGGGGAACTATGGCTACACCTTC.

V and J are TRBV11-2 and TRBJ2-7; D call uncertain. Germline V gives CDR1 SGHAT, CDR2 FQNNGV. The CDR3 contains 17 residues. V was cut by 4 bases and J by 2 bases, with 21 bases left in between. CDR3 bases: TGTGCCAGCAGCTCGCAAACGCGGTTCTACCCCCCCTACGAGCAGTACTTC. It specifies CASSSQTRFYPPYEQYF.

The CDR3 DNA reads TGTGCCAGCAGCTTATATTTTGAAGGGACAGGACTTAGCACAGATACGCAGTATTTT. This encodes CASSLYFEGTGLSTDTQYF. The genes are TRBV7-8 and TRBJ2-3; 8 positions match TRBD1. V lost 2 bases to trimming and J lost 0 bases; unmatched junction nucleotides: 13. Germline CDR1 reads SGHVS; CDR2 reads FQNEAQ. This CDR3 is built from 19 residues.

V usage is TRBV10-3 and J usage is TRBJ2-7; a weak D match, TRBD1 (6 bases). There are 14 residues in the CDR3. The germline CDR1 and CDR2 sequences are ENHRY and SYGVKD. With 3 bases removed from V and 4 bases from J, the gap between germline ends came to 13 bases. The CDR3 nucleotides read TGTGCCATCAGTGAAGAGGACAGAGGATACGAGCAGTACTTC. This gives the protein CAISEEDRGYEQYF.

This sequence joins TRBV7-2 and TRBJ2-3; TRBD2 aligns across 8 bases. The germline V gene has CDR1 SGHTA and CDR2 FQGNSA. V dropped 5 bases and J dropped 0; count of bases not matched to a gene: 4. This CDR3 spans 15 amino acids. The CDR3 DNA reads TGTGCCAGCAGCCCAACGGGGGGGAGCACAGATACGCAGTATTTT. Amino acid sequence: CASSPTGGSTDTQYF.

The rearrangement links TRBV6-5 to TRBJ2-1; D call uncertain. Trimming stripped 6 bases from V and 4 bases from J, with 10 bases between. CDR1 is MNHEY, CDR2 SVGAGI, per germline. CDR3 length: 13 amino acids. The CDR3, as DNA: TGTGCCAGCAGACCGGTGGGTTACAATGAGCAGTTCTTC. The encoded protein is CASRPVGYNEQFF.

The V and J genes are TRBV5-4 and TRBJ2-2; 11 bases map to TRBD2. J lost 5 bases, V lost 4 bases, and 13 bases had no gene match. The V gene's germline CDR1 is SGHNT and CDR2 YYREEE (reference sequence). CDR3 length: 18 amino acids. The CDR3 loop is CASSIRSGGAGGTGELFF. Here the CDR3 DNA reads TGTGCCAGCAGCATCCGTAGCGGGGGGGCCGGTGGGACCGGGGAGCTGTTTTTT.

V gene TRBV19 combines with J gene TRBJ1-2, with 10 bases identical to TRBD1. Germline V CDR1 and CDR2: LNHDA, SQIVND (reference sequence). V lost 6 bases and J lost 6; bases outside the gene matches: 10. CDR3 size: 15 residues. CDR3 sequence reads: CASRTGTGVGNGYTF. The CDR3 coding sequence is TGTGCCAGTAGGACCGGGACAGGGGTAGGAAATGGCTACACCTTC.

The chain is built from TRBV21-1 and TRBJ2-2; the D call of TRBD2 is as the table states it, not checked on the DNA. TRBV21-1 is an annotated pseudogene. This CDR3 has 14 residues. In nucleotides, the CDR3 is TGTGCCAGCAGCAAATCGCCCGAGGCCGGGGAGCTGTTTTTT. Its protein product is CASSKSPEAGELFF.

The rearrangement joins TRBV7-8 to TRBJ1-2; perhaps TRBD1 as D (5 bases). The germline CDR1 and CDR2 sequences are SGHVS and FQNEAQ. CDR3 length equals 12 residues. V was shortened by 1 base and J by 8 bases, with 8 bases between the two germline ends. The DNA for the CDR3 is TGTGCCAGCAGCTTAGATGGGGGAGGCTACACCTTC. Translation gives CASSLDGGGYTF.